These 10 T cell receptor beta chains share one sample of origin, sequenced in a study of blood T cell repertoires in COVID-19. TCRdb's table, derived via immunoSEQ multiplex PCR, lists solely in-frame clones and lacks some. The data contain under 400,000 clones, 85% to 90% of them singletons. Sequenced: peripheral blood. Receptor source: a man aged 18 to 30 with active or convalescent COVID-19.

The CDR3 loop reads CASGLADGASGSQTQYF. For the CDR3, the DNA is TGTGCTAGTGGTTTGGCCGACGGGGCTAGCGGGAGCCAGACCCAGTACTTC. The V and J genes are TRBV12-5 and TRBJ2-5, with 10 bases aligning to TRBD2. CDR3 length equals 17 residues. The J segment lost 6 bases and the V segment lost 1 base, leaving 11 bases of the junction unmatched. Germline lookup yields CDR1 LGHNT and CDR2 FRNRAP.

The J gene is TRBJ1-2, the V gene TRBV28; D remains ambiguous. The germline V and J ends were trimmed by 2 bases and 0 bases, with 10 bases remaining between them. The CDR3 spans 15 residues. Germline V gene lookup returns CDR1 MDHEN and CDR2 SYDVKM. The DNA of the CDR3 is TGTGCCAGCAGTTTAACCCCAGTCTCTAACTATGGCTACACCTTC. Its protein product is CASSLTPVSNYGYTF.

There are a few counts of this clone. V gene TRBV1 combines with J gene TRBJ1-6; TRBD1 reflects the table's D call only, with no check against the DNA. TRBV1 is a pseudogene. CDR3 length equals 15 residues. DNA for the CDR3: TGCACCAGCAGCCAACCGGGACAGGGGGACTCACCCCTCCACTTT. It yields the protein CTSSQPGQGDSPLHF.

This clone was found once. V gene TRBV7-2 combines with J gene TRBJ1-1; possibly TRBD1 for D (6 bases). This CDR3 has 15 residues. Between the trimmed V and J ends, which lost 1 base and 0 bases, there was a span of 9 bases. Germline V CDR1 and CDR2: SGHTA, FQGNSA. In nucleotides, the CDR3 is TGTGCCAGCAGCTTAGACAGGGCCGTGAACACTGAAGCTTTCTTT. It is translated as CASSLDRAVNTEAFF.

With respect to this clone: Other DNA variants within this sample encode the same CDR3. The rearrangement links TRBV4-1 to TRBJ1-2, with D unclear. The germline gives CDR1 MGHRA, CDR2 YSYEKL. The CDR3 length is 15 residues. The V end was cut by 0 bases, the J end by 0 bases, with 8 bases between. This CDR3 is CASSQDFNTNYGYTF. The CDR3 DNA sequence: TGCGCCAGCAGCCAAGATTTTAACACTAACTATGGCTACACCTTC.

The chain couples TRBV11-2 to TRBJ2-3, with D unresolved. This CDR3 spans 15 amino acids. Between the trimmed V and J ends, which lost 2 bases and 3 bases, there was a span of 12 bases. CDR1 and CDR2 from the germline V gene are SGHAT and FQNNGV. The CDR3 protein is CASSLTWRFTDTQYF. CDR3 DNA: TGTGCCAGCAGCTTAACTTGGCGGTTTACAGATACGCAGTATTTT.

For the CDR3, the DNA is TGTGCCAGCAGTTGGACAGGGGCCGAGCAGTACTTC. Translated, it gives CASSWTGAEQYF. The chain links TRBV28 to TRBJ2-7, with 9 bases aligning to TRBD1. Germline V lookup: CDR1 MDHEN, CDR2 SYDVKM. J was trimmed by 6 bases and V by 4 bases; bases with no gene match: 1. The CDR3 totals 12 residues.

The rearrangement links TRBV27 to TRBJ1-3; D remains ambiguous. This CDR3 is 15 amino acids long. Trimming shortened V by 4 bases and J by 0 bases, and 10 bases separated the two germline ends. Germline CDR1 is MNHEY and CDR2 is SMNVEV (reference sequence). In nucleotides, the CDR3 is TGTGCCAGCAGTTCCCGCGGAATCTCTGGAAACACCATATATTTT. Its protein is CASSSRGISGNTIYF.

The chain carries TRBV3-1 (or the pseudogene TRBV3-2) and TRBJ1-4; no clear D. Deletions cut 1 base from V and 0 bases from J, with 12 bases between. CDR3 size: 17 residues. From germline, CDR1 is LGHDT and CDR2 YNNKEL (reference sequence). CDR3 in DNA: TGTGCCAGCAGCCAAGTGGTGACACTTGCAACTAATGAAAAACTGTTTTTT. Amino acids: CASSQVVTLATNEKLFF.

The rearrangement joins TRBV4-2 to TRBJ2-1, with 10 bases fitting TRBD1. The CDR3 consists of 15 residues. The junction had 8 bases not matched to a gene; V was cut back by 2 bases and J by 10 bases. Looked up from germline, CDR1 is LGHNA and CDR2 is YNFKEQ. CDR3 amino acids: CASSQPGQGSSEQFF. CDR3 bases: TGTGCCAGCAGCCAACCGGGACAGGGGTCTTCCGAGCAGTTCTTC.